The source of this TCR beta chain is a study of a mutant IDH1 vaccine in newly diagnosed glioma. The time point here: week 35, safety follow-up. What each vaccine dose contained was 300 ug of mutant IDH1 20-mer peptide, accompanied by topical imiquimod. The patients were given eight vaccinations, one each in weeks 1, 3, 5, 7, 11, 15, 19 and 23. The CDR3 is 14 residues long. The V gene's germline CDR1 is MNHEY and CDR2 SVGAGI. V was cut by 6 bases and J by 7 bases, with 15 bases left in between. A word on this clone: Antigen unknown.

Here immunoSEQ multiplex PCR was the method, and the copy in TCRdb shows in-frame clones only, minus some. This sample has 40,000 to 60,000 clones, with around 80% found just once. The clonotype comes from a middle-aged man with glioma. The source material was PBMCs, sampled from a glioma patient whose treatment included an IDH1 peptide vaccine. The chain is built from TRBV6-5 and TRBJ1-4; perhaps TRBD1 as D (6 bases). The CDR3 loop reads CASSPQGLGEKLFF. The CDR3 bases are TGTGCCAGCAGCCCACAGGGTCTCGGTGAAAAACTGTTTTTT.